Sequencing of this T cell receptor (beta chain) was carried out in a study of blood T cell repertoires in COVID-19 (dated by TCRdb to 2018 to 2020). Concerning the study at large: Collaborator samples came from the United States, Italy and Spain and covered acute and convalescent phases of COVID-19. The prospective study material was composed of cDNA or gDNA derived from T cells, B-cell-depleted T cells, or PBMCs. Where HLA class I and class II types were available, the types were taken from metadata supplied by the sample provider, not from assay-based typing. The repertoires were released in a freely available public database intended as a resource for research on the immune response to SARS-CoV-2. The sample metadata nearly always contained a de-identified subject ID, COVID-19 status, age in years and sex. Subjects who had been exposed to COVID-19, were actively infected with it, or had recovered from it provided the deeply sampled blood TCRbeta repertoires that made up the dataset. Samples were obtained from the ongoing ImmuneRACE study (first 160 participants) and from roughly 1,300 subjects provided by 6 global collaborators. Overall study results and their limits: The amount of clinical and demographic metadata varied by source and participant and was provided uncurated.

In Seattle, one collaborating source enrolled patients while the infection was active and tracked those patients longitudinally over the course of disease. The collaborating institutions used their own protocols to collect whole blood in K2EDTA tubes. Collaborator samples were shipped for TCRbeta analysis as frozen whole blood, isolated PBMCs, or DNA extracted from either sample type. V has 1 base trimmed and J has 9 bases trimmed; junction bases matching no gene number 5. CDR1 and CDR2, per the germline V gene, are SGHTA and FQGNSA. Measured from the cysteine to the phenylalanine, the CDR3 is 14 residues long. Here the CDR3 DNA is all that survives: 42 bases in frame from base 1. TCRbeta CDR3 regions were amplified from genomic DNA by means of the immunoSEQ Assay, a bias-controlled multiplex PCR. Turning to the authors' computational methods: The number of nucleated cells in each sample was estimated from the amplification of reference gene primers within the assay. To quantify the absolute abundance of each unique TCRbeta CDR3 rearrangement, sequence reads were collapsed and filtered. For each sample, productive Simpson clonality was calculated as the square root of Simpson's diversity index across productive rearrangements. Held by TCRdb, this immuneACCESS table contains in-frame sequences only and omits some clones. Under half of the omission traces to an unresolved V gene where checked; the cause of the rest is unknown. The DNA gave D and trimming, while V, J and clone size come from that table. This sample is represented by 250,000 to 350,000 clones; almost 90% of them were singletons. The top ten constitute about 11% of the sample.

Only one count was recorded for this clone. There is no known antigen for this receptor. The sample holds no much larger clone one base away, and base qualities are not on file. The TCR sequence derives from a woman in her twenties or thirties with COVID-19, enrolled during active disease. Sequenced sample: peripheral blood. The chain is encoded by TRBV7-2 joined to TRBJ1-4; a stretch of 7 junction bases matches TRBD1. The nucleotide sequence is TGTGCCAGCAGCTTAGTCCACAGGGGCCAAAAACTGTTTTTT. The translation is CASSLVHRGQKLFF.